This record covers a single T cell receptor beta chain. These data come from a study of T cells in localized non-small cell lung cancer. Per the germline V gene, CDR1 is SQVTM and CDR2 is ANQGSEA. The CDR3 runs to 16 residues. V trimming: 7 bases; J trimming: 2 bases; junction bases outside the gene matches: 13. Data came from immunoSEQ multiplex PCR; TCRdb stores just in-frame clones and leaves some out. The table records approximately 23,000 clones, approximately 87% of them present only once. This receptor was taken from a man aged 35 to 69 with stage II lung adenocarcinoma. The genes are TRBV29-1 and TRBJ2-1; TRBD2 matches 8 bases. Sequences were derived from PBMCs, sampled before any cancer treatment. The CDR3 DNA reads TGCAGCGCCCCGGGAGGGGGGGCTACCGCCTACAATGAGCAGTTCTTC. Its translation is CSAPGGGATAYNEQFF.